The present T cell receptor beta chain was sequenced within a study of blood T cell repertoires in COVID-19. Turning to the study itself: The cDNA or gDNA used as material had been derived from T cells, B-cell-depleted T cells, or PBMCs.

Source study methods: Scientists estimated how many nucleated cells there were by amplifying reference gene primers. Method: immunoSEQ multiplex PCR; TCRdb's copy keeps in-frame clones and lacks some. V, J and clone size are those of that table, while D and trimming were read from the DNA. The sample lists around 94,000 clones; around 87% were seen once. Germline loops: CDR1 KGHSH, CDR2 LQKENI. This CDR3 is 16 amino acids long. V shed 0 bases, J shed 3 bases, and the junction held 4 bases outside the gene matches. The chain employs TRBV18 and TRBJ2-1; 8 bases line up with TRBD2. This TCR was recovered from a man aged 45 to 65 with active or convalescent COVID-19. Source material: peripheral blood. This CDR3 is CASSPPGRGGYNEQFF. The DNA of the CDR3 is TGTGCCAGCTCACCACCGGGTCGGGGGGGCTACAATGAGCAGTTCTTC.